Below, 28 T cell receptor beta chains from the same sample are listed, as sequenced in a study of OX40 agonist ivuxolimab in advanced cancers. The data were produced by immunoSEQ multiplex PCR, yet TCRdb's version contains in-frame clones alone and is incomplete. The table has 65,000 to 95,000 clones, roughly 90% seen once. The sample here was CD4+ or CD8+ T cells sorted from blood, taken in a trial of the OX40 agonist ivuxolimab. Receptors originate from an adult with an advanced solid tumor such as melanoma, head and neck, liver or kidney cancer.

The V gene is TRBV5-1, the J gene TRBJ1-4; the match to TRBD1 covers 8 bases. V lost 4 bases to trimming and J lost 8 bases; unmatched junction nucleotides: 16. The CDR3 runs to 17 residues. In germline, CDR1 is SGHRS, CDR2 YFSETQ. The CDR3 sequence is CASSRTHSLQGAEKLFF. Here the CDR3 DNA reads TGCGCCAGCAGCCGGACCCATTCACTTCAGGGGGCAGAAAAACTGTTTTTT.

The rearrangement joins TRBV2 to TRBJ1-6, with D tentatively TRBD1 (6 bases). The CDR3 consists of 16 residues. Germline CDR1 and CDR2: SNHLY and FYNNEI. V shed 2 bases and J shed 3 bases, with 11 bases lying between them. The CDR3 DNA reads TGTGCCAGCAGTGAAAACAGGGTAAACTATAATTCACCCCTCCACTTT. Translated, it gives CASSENRVNYNSPLHF. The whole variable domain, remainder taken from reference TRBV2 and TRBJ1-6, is EPEVTQTPSHQVTQMGQEVILRCVPISNHLYFYWYRQILGQKVEFLVSFYNNEISEKSEIFDDQFSVERPDGSNFTLKIRSTKLEDSAMYFCASSENRVNYNSPLHFGNGTRLTVT.

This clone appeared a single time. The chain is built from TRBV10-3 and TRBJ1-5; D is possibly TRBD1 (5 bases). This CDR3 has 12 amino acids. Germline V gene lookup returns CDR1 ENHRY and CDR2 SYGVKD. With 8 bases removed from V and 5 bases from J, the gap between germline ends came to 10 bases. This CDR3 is CAIGAPDQPQHF. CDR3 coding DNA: TGTGCCATCGGGGCCCCGGATCAGCCCCAGCATTTT.

CDR3 coding DNA: TGTGCCAGTAACCACGGGGCGGGGAACACCGGGGAGCTGTTTTTT. Its protein product is CASNHGAGNTGELFF. This chain connects TRBV19 to TRBJ2-2, with D perhaps TRBD1 or TRBD2 (5 bases each). The V end was cut by 7 bases, the J end by 1 base, with 13 bases between. Per the germline V gene, CDR1 is LNHDA and CDR2 is SQIVND (reference sequence). There are 15 residues in the CDR3. The full variable domain, with the rest looked up from reference TRBV19 and TRBJ2-2, is DGGITQSPKYLFRKEGQNVTLSCEQNLNHDAMYWYRQDPGQGLRLIYYSQIVNDFQKGDIAEGYSVSREKKESFPLTVTSAQKNPTAFYLCASNHGAGNTGELFFGEGSRLTVL.

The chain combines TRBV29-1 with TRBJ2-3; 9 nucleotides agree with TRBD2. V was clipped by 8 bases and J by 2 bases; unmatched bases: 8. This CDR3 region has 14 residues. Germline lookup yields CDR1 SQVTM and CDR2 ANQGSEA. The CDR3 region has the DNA TGCAGCCCGAGGGTAGCGGGGGACACAGATACGCAGTATTTT. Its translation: CSPRVAGDTDTQYF.

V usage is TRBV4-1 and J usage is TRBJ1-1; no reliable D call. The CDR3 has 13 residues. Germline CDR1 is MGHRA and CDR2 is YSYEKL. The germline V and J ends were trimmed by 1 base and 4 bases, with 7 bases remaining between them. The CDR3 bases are TGCGCCAGCAGCCAAGTATTAGGCACTGAAGCTTTCTTT. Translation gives CASSQVLGTEAFF.

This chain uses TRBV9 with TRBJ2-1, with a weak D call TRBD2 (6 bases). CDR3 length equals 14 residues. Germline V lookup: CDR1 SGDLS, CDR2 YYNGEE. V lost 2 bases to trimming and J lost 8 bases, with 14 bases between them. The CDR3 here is CASSVSGGWDEQFF. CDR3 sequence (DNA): TGTGCCAGCAGCGTGAGTGGAGGGTGGGATGAGCAGTTCTTC.

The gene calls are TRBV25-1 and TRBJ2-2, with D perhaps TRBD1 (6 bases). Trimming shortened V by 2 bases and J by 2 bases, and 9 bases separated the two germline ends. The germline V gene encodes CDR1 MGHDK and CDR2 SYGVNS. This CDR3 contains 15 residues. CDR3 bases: TGTGCCAGCAGTGAAGTCAGGGGCAACACCGGGGAGCTGTTTTTT. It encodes CASSEVRGNTGELFF.

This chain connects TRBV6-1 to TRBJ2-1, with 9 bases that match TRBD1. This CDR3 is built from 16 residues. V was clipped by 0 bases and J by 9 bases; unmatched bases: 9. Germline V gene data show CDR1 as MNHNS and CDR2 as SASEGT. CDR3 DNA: TGTGCCAGCAGTGAAGCCTCGGGACAGGGTTTCAGTGAGCAGTTCTTC. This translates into CASSEASGQGFSEQFF.

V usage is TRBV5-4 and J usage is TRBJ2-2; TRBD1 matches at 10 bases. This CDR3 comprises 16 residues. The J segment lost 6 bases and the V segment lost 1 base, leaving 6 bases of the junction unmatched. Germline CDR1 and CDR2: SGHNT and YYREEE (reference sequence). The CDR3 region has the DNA TGTGCCAGCAGCTTGTGGACAGGGGGTGTCGCCGGGGAGCTGTTTTTT. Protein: CASSLWTGGVAGELFF.

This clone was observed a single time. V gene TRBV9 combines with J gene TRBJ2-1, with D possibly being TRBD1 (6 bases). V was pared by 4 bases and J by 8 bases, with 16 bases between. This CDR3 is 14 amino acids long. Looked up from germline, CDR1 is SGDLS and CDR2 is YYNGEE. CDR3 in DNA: TGTGCCAGCAGCCCGGGACACCTCGTAGATGAGCAGTTCTTC. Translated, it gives CASSPGHLVDEQFF.

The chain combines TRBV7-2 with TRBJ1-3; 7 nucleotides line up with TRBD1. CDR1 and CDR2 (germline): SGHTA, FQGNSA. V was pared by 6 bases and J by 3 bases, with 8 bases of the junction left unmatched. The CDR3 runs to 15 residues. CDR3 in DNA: TGTGCCAGCAGGGTGACAGGGTTAGGTGGAAACACCATATATTTT. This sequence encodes CASRVTGLGGNTIYF.

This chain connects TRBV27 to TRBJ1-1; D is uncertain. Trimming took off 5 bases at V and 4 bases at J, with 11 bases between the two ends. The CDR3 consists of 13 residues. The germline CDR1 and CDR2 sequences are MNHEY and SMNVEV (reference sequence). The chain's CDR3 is CASSLGAGTEAFF. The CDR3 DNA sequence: TGTGCCAGCAGTCTGGGTGCGGGCACTGAAGCTTTCTTT.

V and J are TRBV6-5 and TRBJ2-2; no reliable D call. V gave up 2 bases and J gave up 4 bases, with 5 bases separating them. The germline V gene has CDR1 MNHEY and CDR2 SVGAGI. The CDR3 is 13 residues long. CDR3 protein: CASSYLITGELFF. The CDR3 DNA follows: TGTGCCAGCAGTTACCTAATCACCGGGGAGCTGTTTTTT.

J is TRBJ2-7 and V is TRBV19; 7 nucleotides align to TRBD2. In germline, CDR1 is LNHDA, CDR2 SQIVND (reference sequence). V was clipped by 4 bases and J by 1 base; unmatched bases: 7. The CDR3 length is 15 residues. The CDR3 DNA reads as TGTGCCAGTAGTACTCCCCGCGGGGGATCCTACGAGCAGTACTTC. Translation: CASSTPRGGSYEQYF.

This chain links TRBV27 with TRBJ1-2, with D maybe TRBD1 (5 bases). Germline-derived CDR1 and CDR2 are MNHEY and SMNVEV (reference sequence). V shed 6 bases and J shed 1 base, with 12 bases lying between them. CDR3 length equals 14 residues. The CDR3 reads CASSPGRYNYGYTF. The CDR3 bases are TGTGCCAGCAGCCCGGGACGGTATAACTATGGCTACACCTTC.

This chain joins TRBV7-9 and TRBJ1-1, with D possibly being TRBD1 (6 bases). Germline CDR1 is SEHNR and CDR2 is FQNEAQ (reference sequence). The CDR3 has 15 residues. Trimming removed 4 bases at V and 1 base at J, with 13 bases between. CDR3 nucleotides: TGTGCCAGCAGCTCCGACCCAGGGGAGAACACTGAAGCTTTCTTT. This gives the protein CASSSDPGENTEAFF.

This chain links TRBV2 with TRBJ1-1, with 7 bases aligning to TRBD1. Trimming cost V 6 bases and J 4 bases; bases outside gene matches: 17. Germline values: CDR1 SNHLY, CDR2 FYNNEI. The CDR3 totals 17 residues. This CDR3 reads CASRLTGVASEGTEAFF. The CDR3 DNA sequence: TGTGCCAGCAGACTTACAGGGGTCGCCTCCGAGGGCACTGAAGCTTTCTTT.

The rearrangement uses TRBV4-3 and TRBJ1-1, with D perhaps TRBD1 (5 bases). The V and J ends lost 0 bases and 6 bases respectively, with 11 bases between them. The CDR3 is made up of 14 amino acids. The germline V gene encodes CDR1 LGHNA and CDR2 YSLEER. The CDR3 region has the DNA TGCGCCAGCAGCCAAGATTTGGGGCTTTCTGAAGCTTTCTTT. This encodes CASSQDLGLSEAFF.

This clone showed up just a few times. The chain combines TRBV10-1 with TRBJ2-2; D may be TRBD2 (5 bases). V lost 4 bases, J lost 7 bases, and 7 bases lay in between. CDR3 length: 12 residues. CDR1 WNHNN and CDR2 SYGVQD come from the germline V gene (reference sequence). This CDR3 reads CASSGAGGELFF. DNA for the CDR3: TGCGCCAGCAGTGGGGCGGGCGGGGAGCTGTTTTTT.

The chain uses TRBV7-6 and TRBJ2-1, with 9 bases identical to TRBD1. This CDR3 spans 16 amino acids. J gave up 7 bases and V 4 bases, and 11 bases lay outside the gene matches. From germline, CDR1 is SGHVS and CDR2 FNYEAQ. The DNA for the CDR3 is TGTGCCAGCAGCTCAAATCGGGGACAGGGACTGAATGAGCAGTTCTTC. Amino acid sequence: CASSSNRGQGLNEQFF.

The CDR3 reads CASSLGNSGNTIYF. CDR3 bases: TGTGCCAGCAGCTTAGGCAACTCTGGAAACACCATATATTTT. The V and J genes are TRBV7-8 and TRBJ1-3; D is uncertain. Between the trimmed V and J ends, which lost 1 base and 0 bases, there was a span of 4 bases. The germline CDR1 and CDR2 sequences are SGHVS and FQNEAQ. The CDR3 consists of 14 residues.

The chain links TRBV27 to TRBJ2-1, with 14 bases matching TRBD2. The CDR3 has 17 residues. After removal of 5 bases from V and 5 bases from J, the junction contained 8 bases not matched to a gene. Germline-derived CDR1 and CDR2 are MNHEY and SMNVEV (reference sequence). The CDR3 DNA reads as TGTGCCAGCAGTCCGAGATGGGGACTAGCGGGGGACAATGAGCAGTTCTTC. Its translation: CASSPRWGLAGDNEQFF.

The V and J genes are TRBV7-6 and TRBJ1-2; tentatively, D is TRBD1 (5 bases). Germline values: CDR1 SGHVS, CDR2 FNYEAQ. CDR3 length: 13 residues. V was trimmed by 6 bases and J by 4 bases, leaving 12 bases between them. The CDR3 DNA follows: TGTGCCAGCAGTTTTGACAGTCTCTATGGCTACACCTTC. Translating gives CASSFDSLYGYTF.

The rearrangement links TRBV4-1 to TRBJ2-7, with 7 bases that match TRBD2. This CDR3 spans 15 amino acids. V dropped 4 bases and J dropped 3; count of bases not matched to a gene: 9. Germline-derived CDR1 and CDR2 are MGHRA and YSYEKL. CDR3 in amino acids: CASSLQRGRDYEQYF. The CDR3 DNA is TGCGCCAGCAGCCTTCAGCGGGGTCGAGACTACGAGCAGTACTTC.

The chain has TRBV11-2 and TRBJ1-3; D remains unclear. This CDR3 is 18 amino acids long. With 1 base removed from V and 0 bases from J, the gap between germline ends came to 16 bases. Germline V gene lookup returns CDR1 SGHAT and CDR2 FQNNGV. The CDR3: CASSLGPQLSLSGNTIYF. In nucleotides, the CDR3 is TGTGCCAGCAGCTTAGGCCCCCAGTTGTCTCTCTCTGGAAACACCATATATTTT.

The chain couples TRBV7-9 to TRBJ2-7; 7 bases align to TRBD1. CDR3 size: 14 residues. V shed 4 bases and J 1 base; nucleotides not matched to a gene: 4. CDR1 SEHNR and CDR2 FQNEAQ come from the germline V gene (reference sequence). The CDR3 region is CASSSGDSSYEQYF. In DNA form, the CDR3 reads TGTGCCAGCAGCTCCGGGGACAGTTCCTACGAGCAGTACTTC.

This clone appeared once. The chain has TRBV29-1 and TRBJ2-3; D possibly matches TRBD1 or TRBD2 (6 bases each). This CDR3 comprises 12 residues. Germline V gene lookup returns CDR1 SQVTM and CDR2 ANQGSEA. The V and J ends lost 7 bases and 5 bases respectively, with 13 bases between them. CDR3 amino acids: CSADGGGDTQYF. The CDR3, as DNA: TGCAGCGCTGACGGAGGGGGAGATACGCAGTATTTT.